Following are 27 T cell receptor beta chains from one sample sequenced in a study of T cells after yellow fever vaccination. TCRdb processed the 5' RACE reads anew with MiXCR; each CDR3 protein has one entry. The profile covers about 120,000 distinct CDR3 sequences, with roughly 15% appearing a single time and roughly 44% taken by the ten largest. This sample comprised CD8+ T cells sorted from PBMCs, obtained 5 days after the yellow fever booster vaccination. All receptors come from a young man who received the YFV17D yellow fever vaccine.

The chain combines TRBV4-2 with TRBJ2-1; TRBD2 agrees at 7 bases. V trimming: 4 bases; J trimming: 2 bases; junction bases outside the gene matches: 14. CDR3 length: 18 amino acids. In germline, CDR1 is LGHNA, CDR2 YNFKEQ. DNA for the CDR3: TGTGCCAGCAGCCGCGGCCCGTCGATAGCGGGTCCCTACAATGAGCAGTTCTTC. Encoded protein: CASSRGPSIAGPYNEQFF.

This sequence joins TRBV5-5 and TRBJ2-1, with 8 bases identical to TRBD2. Trimming took 5 bases from V and 5 from J; bases not matched to a gene: 6. The CDR3 consists of 14 residues. Germline V gene lookup returns CDR1 SGHKS and CDR2 YYEKEE (reference sequence). The chain's CDR3 is CASRPGGVHNEQFF. The CDR3 bases are TGTGCCAGCAGACCCGGGGGGGTCCACAATGAGCAGTTCTTC.

The V call is TRBV7-9, the J call TRBJ2-7; unclear D gene. The germline V gene has CDR1 SEHNR and CDR2 FQNEAQ (reference sequence). The CDR3 loop spans 13 amino acids. The V and J ends lost 6 bases and 6 bases respectively, with 15 bases between them. Here the CDR3 DNA reads TGTGCCAGCAGAAAGGACGGCAGCCCCGAGCAGTACTTC. Its translation is CASRKDGSPEQYF.

V and J are TRBV4-3 and TRBJ1-1; 7 positions match TRBD1. V was pared by 0 bases and J by 8 bases, with 6 bases of the junction left unmatched. The CDR3 has 14 amino acids. The V gene's germline CDR1 is LGHNA and CDR2 YSLEER. The CDR3 DNA follows: TGCGCCAGCAGCCAAGATGGAGGGGGCCGGGAAGCTTTCTTT. Its translation: CASSQDGGGREAFF.

The V gene is TRBV6-5, the J gene TRBJ1-5; D perhaps matches TRBD1 (6 bases). The CDR3 is 15 amino acids. Germline CDR1 and CDR2: MNHEY and SVGAGI. Trimming shortened V by 0 bases and J by 7 bases, and 13 bases separated the two germline ends. The DNA of the CDR3 is TGTGCCAGCAGTTACTCGGGGGGGCTAGGGCAGCCCCAGCATTTT. This gives the protein CASSYSGGLGQPQHF.

This clonotype was seen at least ten times. The J gene is TRBJ2-1, the V gene TRBV28; 13 bases are shared with TRBD2. Germline CDR1 is MDHEN and CDR2 is SYDVKM. CDR3 length equals 19 residues. V was pared by 6 bases and J by 0 bases, with 11 bases of the junction left unmatched. CDR3 DNA: TGTGCCAGCAGCCTACCGGGACTAGCGGGGACGAGCTCCTACAATGAGCAGTTCTTC. This encodes CASSLPGLAGTSSYNEQFF. The whole variable domain, filled in from reference TRBV28 and TRBJ2-1, reads DVKVTQSSRYLVKRTGEKVFLECVQDMDHENMFWYRQDPGLGLRLIYFSYDVKMKEKGDIPEGYSVSREKKERFSLILESASTNQTSMYLCASSLPGLAGTSSYNEQFFGPGTRLTVL.

A few counts support this clonotype. The chain is built from TRBV7-9 and TRBJ2-1, with D tentatively TRBD1 or TRBD2 (6 bases each). The germline gives CDR1 SEHNR, CDR2 FQNEAQ (reference sequence). Trimming cost V 5 bases and J 3 bases, with 17 bases left between them. The CDR3 spans 16 residues. CDR3 loop: CASSPRGGGDYNEQFF. The CDR3, as DNA: TGTGCCAGCAGCCCCAGGGGAGGCGGGGACTACAATGAGCAGTTCTTC.

The chain combines TRBV11-2 with TRBJ2-1, with TRBD2 matching 10 bases. The germline V gene encodes CDR1 SGHAT and CDR2 FQNNGV. J gave up 0 bases and V 2 bases, and 4 bases lay outside the gene matches. This CDR3 region has 17 residues. CDR3 coding DNA: TGTGCCAGCAGCTTAACTAGCGGGGAAAGCTCCTACAATGAGCAGTTCTTC. It yields the protein CASSLTSGESSYNEQFF.

This clonotype was seen more than once but under ten times. The chain is built from TRBV6-5 and TRBJ1-1; 8 bases match TRBD1. The CDR3 covers 13 residues. V shed 7 bases, J shed 11 bases, and the junction held 12 bases outside the gene matches. CDR1 and CDR2 (germline): MNHEY, SVGAGI. The CDR3 bases are TGTGCCAGCACCGGGACAGGTGGGGTAGGGGCTTTCTTT. Encoded protein: CASTGTGGVGAFF.

J is TRBJ1-5 and V is TRBV4-3; D gene uncertain. Trimming removed 1 base at V and 6 bases at J, with 10 bases between. This CDR3 spans 14 amino acids. Germline CDR1 LGHNA, CDR2 YSLEER. The CDR3 sequence: CASSQGAGGQPQHF. The DNA of the CDR3 is TGCGCCAGCAGCCAAGGGGCGGGAGGTCAGCCCCAGCATTTT.

The chain carries TRBV2 and TRBJ2-7; 7 nucleotides line up with TRBD1. The V gene end was trimmed by 5 bases and the J gene end by 4 bases; junction bases not matched to a gene: 5. The CDR3 extends over 13 amino acids. From germline, CDR1 is SNHLY and CDR2 FYNNEI. The CDR3: CASSPRGRYEQYF. In nucleotides, the CDR3 is TGTGCCAGCAGTCCAAGGGGGCGATACGAGCAGTACTTC. Using reference TRBV2 and TRBJ2-7 for the parts outside the CDR3, the full variable domain is EPEVTQTPSHQVTQMGQEVILRCVPISNHLYFYWYRQILGQKVEFLVSFYNNEISEKSEIFDDQFSVERPDGSNFTLKIRSTKLEDSAMYFCASSPRGRYEQYFGPGTRLTVT.

The chain links TRBV5-1 to TRBJ2-3; 12 bases match TRBD2. The trim removed 1 base at V and 3 bases at J, leaving 9 bases unmatched. Germline V gene lookup returns CDR1 SGHRS and CDR2 YFSETQ. This CDR3 region has 18 residues. CDR3 DNA: TGCGCCAGCAGCTTGTTTCTAGCGGGGGGGCCGGGGACAGATACGCAGTATTTT. Amino acids: CASSLFLAGGPGTDTQYF. The full variable domain, rest sourced from reference TRBV5-1 and TRBJ2-3, is KAGVTQTPRYLIKTRGQQVTLSCSPISGHRSVSWYQQTPGQGLQFLFEYFSETQRNKGNFPGRFSGRQFSNSRSEMNVSTLELGDSALYLCASSLFLAGGPGTDTQYFGPGTRLTVL.

V usage is TRBV6-2 or TRBV6-3 and J usage is TRBJ2-4; 7 bases line up with TRBD2. CDR1 is MNHEY, CDR2 SVGEGT, per germline. The length of the CDR3 is 12 residues. Losses at the gene ends were 3 bases for V and 8 bases for J; bases not matched to a gene: 1. CDR3 sequence reads: CASSYAGDIQYF. CDR3 nucleotides: TGTGCCAGCAGTTATGCGGGGGACATTCAGTACTTC.

This clonotype was counted only a few times. The chain employs TRBV29-1 and TRBJ2-2; 8 positions match TRBD2. The CDR3 consists of 17 residues. Germline V CDR1 and CDR2: SQVTM, ANQGSEA. The ends lost 6 bases at V and 7 bases at J; junction bases unmatched: 19. CDR3 sequence (DNA): TGCAGCGTCACTAATTGCTGTAGCGGGGCACTGGGCGGGGAGCTGTTTTTT. Translating it yields CSVTNCCSGALGGELFF.

This clonotype was counted only a few times. The J gene is TRBJ1-2, the V gene TRBV6-2 or TRBV6-3; D is unresolved. This CDR3 is 13 amino acids long. Germline V gene data show CDR1 as MNHEY and CDR2 as SVGEGT. V was pared by 2 bases and J by 8 bases, with 12 bases between. This chain's CDR3 is CASSYKVLGGYTF. Written as DNA, the CDR3 is TGTGCCAGCAGTTACAAGGTTCTGGGAGGCTACACCTTC.

The table lists this clonotype with a few counts. DNA for the CDR3: TGTGCCACCAGCAGGTCCGGCGCTCAAGAGACCCAGTACTTC. Its protein product is CATSRSGAQETQYF. The V gene is TRBV15, the J gene TRBJ2-5, with unresolved D. The germline V gene has CDR1 LNHNV and CDR2 YYDKDF (reference sequence). The CDR3 is 14 amino acids. V was pared by 3 bases and J by 2 bases, with 10 bases between.

In this sample, this clonotype turned up many times. This chain uses TRBV3-2 with TRBJ1-3; the D segment call TRBD1 is taken from the table without a DNA check. TRBV3-2 is described as a pseudogene. This CDR3 comprises 16 residues. CDR3 DNA sequence: TGTGCCAGCAGCCAAGAGGGTAGGGGCGCCGAAAACACCATATATTTT. This codes for CASSQEGRGAENTIYF.

This clonotype was observed many times. CDR3 DNA: TGCGCCAGCAGCTCCGGGGTCTCCGGGGAGCTGTTTTTT. Amino acids: CASSSGVSGELFF. The V and J genes are TRBV5-1 and TRBJ2-2; D might be TRBD2 (5 bases). The CDR3 has 13 residues. Deletions cut 3 bases from V and 6 bases from J, with 9 bases between. Germline CDR1 and CDR2: SGHRS and YFSETQ.

This clonotype occurred many times. CDR3 coding DNA: TGTGCCAGCGCCCCCGGTCCGAACAATGAGCAGTTCTTC. The encoded protein is CASAPGPNNEQFF. The chain links TRBV11-2 to TRBJ2-1; no definite D call. In germline, CDR1 is SGHAT, CDR2 FQNNGV. This CDR3 is 13 amino acids long. V dropped 8 bases and J dropped 5 bases, with 13 bases sitting between them.

This chain joins TRBV29-1 and TRBJ2-3, with 8 bases aligning to TRBD2. The V and J ends lost 2 bases and 6 bases, in that order; junction bases with no gene match: 13. Germline loops: CDR1 SQVTM, CDR2 ANQGSEA. The CDR3 sequence is 16 residues long. The CDR3 loop is CSVEIAGLEGADTQYF. The CDR3 DNA reads as TGCAGCGTTGAAATTGCGGGACTAGAAGGTGCCGATACGCAGTATTTT.

The table lists this clonotype with a few counts. The chain joins TRBV7-2 to TRBJ2-3, with 11 positions matching TRBD2. The CDR3 is 15 amino acids. Trimming at V came to 2 bases and at J to 6 bases, leaving 4 bases not matched to a gene. Germline V gives CDR1 SGHTA, CDR2 FQGNSA. For the CDR3, the DNA is TGTGCCAGCAGCTTACTAGCGGGGGGTAGGGATACGCAGTATTTT. This sequence encodes CASSLLAGGRDTQYF.

This clonotype was seen a handful of times. J is TRBJ1-3 and V is TRBV4-3; TRBD1 matches 7 bases. With 1 base clipped from V and 2 bases from J, the junction kept 5 bases outside the gene matches. CDR1 LGHNA and CDR2 YSLEER come from the germline V gene. The CDR3 runs to 16 residues. The CDR3 sequence: CASSQAQGPPGNTIYF. CDR3 bases: TGCGCCAGCAGCCAAGCACAGGGGCCCCCTGGAAACACCATATATTTT.

In its sample, this clonotype was seen a few times. The CDR3: CASSSNGYEQFF. CDR3 nucleotide sequence: TGTGCCAGCAGCTCAAATGGTTATGAGCAGTTCTTC. This chain links TRBV7-9 with TRBJ2-1; D remains ambiguous. The CDR3 covers 12 residues. V dropped 4 bases and J dropped 8 bases, with 9 bases sitting between them. CDR1 and CDR2 (germline): SEHNR, FQNEAQ (reference sequence). The entire variable domain, with the rest obtained from reference TRBV7-9 and TRBJ2-1, is as follows: DTGVSQNPRHKITKRGQNVTFRCDPISEHNRLYWYRQTLGQGPEFLTYFQNEAQLEKSRLLSDRFSAERPKGSFSTLEIQRTEQGDSAMYLCASSSNGYEQFFGPGTRLTVL.

V gene TRBV7-9 combines with J gene TRBJ2-3; no clear D. The CDR3 contains 12 residues. Trimming removed 3 bases from V and 5 bases from J, with 6 bases in between. The germline V gene has CDR1 SEHNR and CDR2 FQNEAQ (reference sequence). This chain's CDR3 is CASSFPKDTQYF. The CDR3 nucleotides are TGTGCCAGCAGCTTTCCAAAAGATACGCAGTATTTT.

Note on this clonotype: The conserved closing phenylalanine or tryptophan is absent in this CDR3, likely reflecting a read error. The DNA is omitted, as the CDR3 cannot be located on it reliably, and the CDR3 follows TCRdb's listing. V is TRBV20-1 and J is TRBJ1-1; the table assigns TRBD1, which was not confirmed against the DNA. The CDR3 length equals 14 residues, ends included. Germline loops: CDR1 DFQATT, CDR2 SNEGSKA (reference sequence). The CDR3 reads CSARFLRDRGDLPL.

CDR3 protein: CASSIGETPLHF. DNA of the CDR3: TGTGCCAGTAGTATAGGAGAGACACCCCTCCACTTT. This chain joins TRBV19 and TRBJ1-6; D gene ambiguous. CDR1 and CDR2 from the germline V gene are LNHDA and SQIVND (reference sequence). CDR3 length: 12 amino acids. V was trimmed by 1 base and J by 11 bases, leaving 6 bases between them.

In this sample, this clonotype turned up a few times. The chain is built from TRBV11-3 and TRBJ2-2; D is uncertain. Germline CDR1 SGHNT, CDR2 YENEEA. Trimming removed 4 bases from V and 1 base from J, with 7 bases in between. CDR3 length: 14 amino acids. The CDR3 DNA follows: TGTGCCAGCAGCTCTCCAGGGAACACCGGGGAGCTGTTTTTT. This gives the protein CASSSPGNTGELFF. The whole variable domain, remainder taken from reference TRBV11-3 and TRBJ2-2, is EAGVVQSPRYKIIEKKQPVAFWCNPISGHNTLYWYLQNLGQGPELLIRYENEEAVDDSQLPKDRFSAERLKGVDSTLKIQPAELGDSAVYLCASSSPGNTGELFFGEGSRLTVL.